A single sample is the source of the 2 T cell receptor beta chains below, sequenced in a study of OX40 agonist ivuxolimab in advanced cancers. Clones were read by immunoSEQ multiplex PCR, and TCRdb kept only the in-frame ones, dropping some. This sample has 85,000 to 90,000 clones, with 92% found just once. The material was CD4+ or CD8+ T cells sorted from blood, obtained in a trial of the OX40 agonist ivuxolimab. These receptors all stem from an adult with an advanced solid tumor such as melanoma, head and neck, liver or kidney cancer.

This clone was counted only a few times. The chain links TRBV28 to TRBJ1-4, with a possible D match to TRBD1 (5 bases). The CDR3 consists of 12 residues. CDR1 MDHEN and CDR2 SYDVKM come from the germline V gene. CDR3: CASGTSNEKLFF. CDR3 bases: TGTGCAAGCGGGACCAGTAATGAAAAACTGTTTTTT.

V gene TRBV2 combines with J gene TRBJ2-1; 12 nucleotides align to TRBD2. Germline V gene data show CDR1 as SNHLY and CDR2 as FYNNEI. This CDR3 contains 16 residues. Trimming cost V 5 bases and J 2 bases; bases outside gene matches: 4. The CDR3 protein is CASSRLAGVAYNEQFF. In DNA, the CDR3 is TGTGCCAGCAGTCGACTAGCGGGAGTGGCCTACAATGAGCAGTTCTTC. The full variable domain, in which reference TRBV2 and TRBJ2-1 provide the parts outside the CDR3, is EPEVTQTPSHQVTQMGQEVILRCVPISNHLYFYWYRQILGQKVEFLVSFYNNEISEKSEIFDDQFSVERPDGSNFTLKIRSTKLEDSAMYFCASSRLAGVAYNEQFFGPGTRLTVL.